The source of this T cell receptor (beta chain) is a study of CD8 T cells in ankylosing spondylitis. The study's findings and limits: Typical of ankylosing spondylitis blood, it appeared, was a TCR beta motif of about eight highly homologous variants.

Many counts were recorded for this clonotype. The antigen is unknown. From the 5' RACE reads, TCRdb called clonotypes with MiXCR, one entry per CDR3 protein. The sample yields some 220,000 distinct CDR3 sequences, just under 7.5% seen once. Trimming left V 4 bases short and J 4 bases short, with 14 bases between. Germline V CDR1 and CDR2: SNHLY, FYNNEI. The CDR3 is 15 residues long. The rearrangement uses TRBV2 and TRBJ1-5, with D maybe TRBD1 (5 bases). Sample: blood, either unsorted or a sorted T cell fraction (not recorded which). This receptor was taken from a male donor with ankylosing spondylitis. The CDR3 DNA sequence: TGTGCCAGCAGTGGTCCGACGGCAGGGAATCAGCCCCAGCATTTT. Amino acids: CASSGPTAGNQPQHF.